The 23 T cell receptor beta chains below come from one sample, sequenced in a study of shared clonotypes between healthy human individuals. Clones were read by immunoSEQ multiplex PCR, and TCRdb kept only the in-frame ones, dropping some. The sample consists of some 2,100,000 clones, approximately 94% of them appearing once. Sequenced material: naive CD4+ T cells sorted from blood. Described subset: CD45RA+ positively selected. The receptor source for this set is a man between 18 and 29 years old in good health.

The chain carries TRBV28 and TRBJ2-5, with D unclear. V was clipped by 5 bases and J by 4 bases, with 8 bases between them. Germline V CDR1 and CDR2: MDHEN, SYDVKM. There are 12 residues in the CDR3. CDR3 nucleotides: TGTGCCAGCAGTACGCAATCAGAGACCCAGTACTTC. The encoded protein is CASSTQSETQYF.

V usage is TRBV4-1 and J usage is TRBJ2-3; D unresolved. Trimming removed 0 bases from V and 5 bases from J, with 6 bases in between. Looked up from germline, CDR1 is MGHRA and CDR2 is YSYEKL. There are 13 residues in the CDR3. This CDR3 reads CASSQEVRDTQYF. In DNA, the CDR3 is TGCGCCAGCAGCCAAGAAGTCCGAGATACGCAGTATTTT.

The chain couples TRBV7-2 to TRBJ2-7, with D possibly being TRBD1 (5 bases). Trimming stripped 5 bases from V and 5 bases from J, with 19 bases between. Per the germline V gene, CDR1 is SGHTA and CDR2 is FQGNSA. The CDR3 contains 15 residues. CDR3 amino acids: CASSPRASGSHEQYF. In DNA, the CDR3 is TGTGCCAGCAGCCCGAGAGCTTCAGGGTCCCACGAGCAGTACTTC.

This chain joins TRBV15 and TRBJ2-3, with D unclear. Germline CDR1 reads LNHNV; CDR2 reads YYDKDF (reference sequence). The length of the CDR3 is 13 residues. The V end was cut by 0 bases, the J end by 0 bases, with 1 base between. The CDR3 is CATSRDSTDTQYF. The CDR3 DNA follows: TGTGCCACCAGCAGAGACAGCACAGATACGCAGTATTTT. The variable domain in full, with the rest retrieved from reference TRBV15 and TRBJ2-3, is DAMVIQNPRYQVTQFGKPVTLSCSQTLNHNVMYWYQQKSSQAPKLLFHYYDKDFNNEADTPDNFQSRRPNTSFCFLDIRSPGLGDTAMYLCATSRDSTDTQYFGPGTRLTVL.

This sequence joins TRBV11-3 and TRBJ2-7; D call uncertain. V lost 3 bases, J lost 2 bases, and 11 bases lay in between. Looked up from germline, CDR1 is SGHNT and CDR2 is YENEEA. This CDR3 has 14 residues. The CDR3 nucleotides are TGTGCCAGCAGCTTGAGCCCGGGCCCCTACGAGCAGTACTTC. Encoded protein: CASSLSPGPYEQYF.

The chain combines TRBV7-2 with TRBJ2-7; maybe TRBD2 (7 bases). This CDR3 is 14 amino acids long. V lost 5 bases to trimming and J lost 6 bases, with 17 bases between them. In germline, CDR1 is SGHTA, CDR2 FQGNSA. In DNA, the CDR3 is TGTGCCAGCAGCGTAACGGGCGGGGGCAGCGAGCAGTACTTC. It specifies CASSVTGGGSEQYF.

V gene TRBV5-8 combines with J gene TRBJ2-1; D unresolved. The CDR3 contains 14 residues. The germline V gene has CDR1 SGHTS and CDR2 YDEGEE. V was pared by 1 base and J by 1 base, with 6 bases between. As DNA, the CDR3 is TGTGCCAGCAGCTTGTTTAGATCCTACAATGAGCAGTTCTTC. Protein sequence: CASSLFRSYNEQFF.

This chain links TRBV4-1 with TRBJ1-4, with D possibly TRBD1 on 5 matching bases. CDR3 length: 14 amino acids. CDR1 and CDR2 (germline): MGHRA, YSYEKL. The V and J ends lost 6 bases and 8 bases respectively, with 16 bases between them. In DNA form, the CDR3 reads TGCGCCAGCAGTCACGGGGGTTTAGGGGAAAAACTGTTTTTT. The encoded protein is CASSHGGLGEKLFF.

The chain is built from TRBV25-1 and TRBJ2-5; D is possibly TRBD2 (5 bases). The CDR3 runs to 15 residues. Germline-derived CDR1 and CDR2 are MGHDK and SYGVNS. Trimming took off 5 bases at V and 2 bases at J, with 15 bases between the two ends. In DNA, the CDR3 is TGTGCCAGCAGTACTCCTGGACGGGGACAAGAGACCCAGTACTTC. It is translated as CASSTPGRGQETQYF.

This chain uses TRBV11-2 with TRBJ1-1, with D hard to call. CDR1 is SGHAT, CDR2 FQNNGV, per germline. This CDR3 spans 14 amino acids. V lost 1 base and J 9 bases, leaving 15 bases between the germline ends. The CDR3 spells CASSLGAGREQAFF. CDR3 in DNA: TGTGCCAGCAGCTTAGGGGCCGGTCGGGAGCAAGCTTTCTTT.

This chain joins TRBV2 and TRBJ1-4; D is unclear. This CDR3 is 11 amino acids long. Germline assignment: CDR1 SNHLY and CDR2 FYNNEI. The ends were cut back, 2 bases at V and 10 bases at J, with 5 bases in the middle. The CDR3 sequence is CASSEIGKLFF. The CDR3 DNA is TGTGCCAGCAGTGAAATCGGAAAACTGTTTTTT.

The V call is TRBV4-1, the J call TRBJ2-2; 10 bases map to TRBD1. The CDR3 extends over 18 amino acids. Germline CDR1 and CDR2: MGHRA and YSYEKL. J was trimmed by 5 bases and V by 2 bases; bases with no gene match: 11. This CDR3 reads CASSQLQTGGPGTGELFF. The CDR3 DNA reads as TGCGCCAGCAGCCAACTTCAGACAGGGGGCCCGGGTACCGGGGAGCTGTTTTTT.

V usage is TRBV5-5 and J usage is TRBJ1-6; D call uncertain. Trimming pared 1 base from V and 5 bases from J, leaving 4 bases between. Germline V CDR1 and CDR2: SGHKS, YYEKEE (reference sequence). This CDR3 contains 13 residues. The CDR3 spells CASSLSHNSPLHF. CDR3 bases: TGTGCCAGCAGCTTGAGTCATAATTCACCCCTCCACTTT.

The chain is built from TRBV9 and TRBJ2-6; a weak D match, TRBD1 (6 bases). The CDR3 covers 16 residues. CDR1 and CDR2 from the germline V gene are SGDLS and YYNGEE. Trimming shortened V by 6 bases and J by 0 bases, and 13 bases separated the two germline ends. The CDR3 bases are TGTGCCAGCACCCTACTGGACAGCTCTGGGGCCAACGTCCTGACTTTC. As protein: CASTLLDSSGANVLTF.

The chain combines TRBV5-1 with TRBJ2-3; D gene uncertain. From germline, CDR1 is SGHRS and CDR2 YFSETQ. CDR3 length: 14 amino acids. The V end lost 7 bases, the J end lost 1 base, and 13 bases lay between the germline ends. The DNA for the CDR3 is TGCGCCAGCGGTACAACTTCCGGCACAGATACGCAGTATTTT. This sequence encodes CASGTTSGTDTQYF.

The V gene is TRBV14, the J gene TRBJ2-5; D is perhaps TRBD1 (6 bases). V lost 1 base and J lost 5, with 14 bases in between. The V gene's germline CDR1 is SGHDN and CDR2 FVKESK. CDR3 length: 15 amino acids. The CDR3 sequence: CASSQGVGAWETQYF. The CDR3, as DNA: TGTGCCAGCAGCCAAGGCGTGGGGGCCTGGGAGACCCAGTACTTC. Drawing the rest from reference TRBV14 and TRBJ2-5, the complete variable domain is EAGVTQFPSHSVIEKGQTVTLRCDPISGHDNLYWYRRVMGKEIKFLLHFVKESKQDESGMPNNRFLAERTGGTYSTLKVQPAELEDSGVYFCASSQGVGAWETQYFGPGTRLLVL.

The genes are TRBV30 and TRBJ2-1; no reliable D call. Trimming took 2 bases from V and 8 from J, leaving 10 bases between them. Germline CDR1 GTSNPN, CDR2 SVGIG (reference sequence). The CDR3 has 12 amino acids. The CDR3 here is CAWSLTIHEQFF. The CDR3 nucleotides read TGTGCCTGGAGTTTAACTATCCATGAGCAGTTCTTC. The full variable domain, in which reference TRBV30 and TRBJ2-1 provide the parts outside the CDR3, is SQTIHQWPATLVQPVGSPLSLECTVEGTSNPNLYWYRQAAGRGLQLLFYSVGIGQISSEVPQNLSASRPQDRQFILSSKKLLLSDSGFYLCAWSLTIHEQFFGPGTRLTVL.

The V gene is TRBV28, the J gene TRBJ1-1; D may be TRBD1 (6 bases). Trimming shortened V by 4 bases and J by 0 bases, and 12 bases separated the two germline ends. The CDR3 is 15 amino acids. The germline CDR1 and CDR2 sequences are MDHEN and SYDVKM. The CDR3 loop is CASSYAPGVNTEAFF. The CDR3 DNA sequence: TGTGCCAGCAGTTATGCTCCAGGGGTGAACACTGAAGCTTTCTTT.

This rearrangement joins TRBV6-6 to TRBJ1-6; 10 bases align to TRBD1. V was clipped by 7 bases and J by 14 bases; unmatched bases: 11. CDR3 length: 14 amino acids. Germline loops: CDR1 MNHNY, CDR2 SVGAGI (reference sequence). CDR3 nucleotide sequence: TGTGCCAGCAATCCGGGACAGGGGATTAGAGCCCTCCACTTT. Its translation is CASNPGQGIRALHF.

This clone was counted a single time. CDR3 nucleotides: TGTGCCAGCACCCGACGGACTAGCGGGGGAGGAGAGACCCAGTACTTC. Protein sequence: CASTRRTSGGGETQYF. The chain employs TRBV5-4 and TRBJ2-5, with 13 bases lining up with TRBD2. V shed 6 bases and J 4 bases; nucleotides not matched to a gene: 9. Germline V lookup: CDR1 SGHNT, CDR2 YYREEE (reference sequence). The CDR3 sequence is 16 residues long.

This clone is a singleton in its sample. The rearrangement links TRBV6-5 to TRBJ1-1; D uncertain. V lost 5 bases and J 7 bases, leaving 11 bases between the germline ends. Germline V CDR1 and CDR2: MNHEY, SVGAGI. This CDR3 has 12 residues. The CDR3 DNA reads TGTGCCAGCAGTCCCTTTACCGGTGAAGCTTTCTTT. It yields the protein CASSPFTGEAFF.

The V gene is TRBV30, the J gene TRBJ2-7; no clear D. V was clipped by 4 bases and J by 0 bases, with 13 bases between them. CDR3 length: 14 amino acids. Looked up from germline, CDR1 is GTSNPN and CDR2 is SVGIG (reference sequence). CDR3: CAWKRATNSYEQYF. CDR3 DNA: TGTGCCTGGAAAAGGGCCACAAACTCCTACGAGCAGTACTTC.

The rearrangement uses TRBV4-2 and TRBJ1-5; possible D gene TRBD1, 6 bases. Germline lookup yields CDR1 LGHNA and CDR2 YNFKEQ. The CDR3 consists of 16 residues. V lost 0 bases and J 5 bases, leaving 14 bases between the germline ends. The CDR3 sequence is CASSQEGGRQDQPQHF. In nucleotides, the CDR3 is TGTGCCAGCAGCCAAGAGGGGGGCAGGCAGGATCAGCCCCAGCATTTT.